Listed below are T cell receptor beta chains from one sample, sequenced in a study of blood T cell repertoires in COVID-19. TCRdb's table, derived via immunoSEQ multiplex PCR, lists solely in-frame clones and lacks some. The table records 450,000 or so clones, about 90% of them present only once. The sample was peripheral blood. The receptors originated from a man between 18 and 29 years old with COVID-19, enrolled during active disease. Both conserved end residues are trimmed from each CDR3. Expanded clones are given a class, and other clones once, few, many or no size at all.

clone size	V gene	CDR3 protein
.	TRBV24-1	ATSDFGTGEHEQF
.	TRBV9	ASSVGSGGFQETQY
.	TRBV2	AGGQGSNEQY
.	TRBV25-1	ASRTDSASPLH
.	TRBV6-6	ASSFLAGGWDTQY
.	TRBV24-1	AAELVTVYEQY
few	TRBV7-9	ASSLGDRPSGNTIY
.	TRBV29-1	SVTDRTYNEQF
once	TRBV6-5	ASSTRGTRNTIY
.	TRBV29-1	SVGTASGNTIY
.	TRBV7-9	ASSFPSGGLDTQY
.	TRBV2	ASRGLGQGGYNEQF
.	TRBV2	ASRLDRDGGEKLF
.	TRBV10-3	AISHRGSTDYEQY
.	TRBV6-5	ASRVDWAAAYEQY
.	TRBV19	ASSIEGSGGQETQY
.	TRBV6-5	ASSWGGGREQY
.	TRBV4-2	ASSQEDRAHYGYT
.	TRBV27	ASRTGTSVYEQY
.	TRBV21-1	ASSAPLKGSGAPKNIQY
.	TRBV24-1	ATRAPGGETQY
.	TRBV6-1	ASSERTSGSRAYEQY
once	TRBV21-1	APPSGGIGSYEQY
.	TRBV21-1	ASSKIPSGPVTFQETQY
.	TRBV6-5	ASRPSGRQDTQY
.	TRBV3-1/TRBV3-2	ASSQTTGTGDNEQF